This TCR beta chain was recovered during a study of a mutant IDH1 vaccine in newly diagnosed glioma. As for the study in general: Vaccination started 4-6 weeks after radiotherapy alone, or with temozolomide cycles. Week 35 was assigned to visit V12, and week 47 was assigned to visit V13.

Note on this clone: The antigen is not known.

Points from the study as a whole: Patients showed vaccine-induced immune responses at a rate of roughly 93%.

Time point indicated: week 35, safety follow-up. Doses comprised 300 ug of mutant IDH1 20-mer peptide each, plus topical imiquimod. Patients received eight vaccinations in weeks 1, 3, 5, 7, 11, 15, 19, 23. This CDR3 is 17 amino acids long. The J segment lost 0 bases and the V segment lost 0 bases, leaving 8 bases of the junction unmatched. Germline CDR1 LGHNA, CDR2 YNFKEQ. Repertoires were generated with immunoSEQ multiplex PCR, while TCRdb's copy carries only in-frame clones and drops some. The sample has roughly 50,000 clones, roughly 84% seen once. The rearrangement links TRBV4-2 to TRBJ2-7, with 7 bases lining up with TRBD1. This sequence originates from a man aged 40-49 years with glioma. The input for sequencing was PBMCs, taken from a glioma patient whose treatment included an IDH1 peptide vaccine. The CDR3 is CASSQEGPGQSSYEQYF. The CDR3 DNA reads as TGTGCCAGCAGCCAAGAAGGTCCGGGACAGAGCTCCTACGAGCAGTACTTC.